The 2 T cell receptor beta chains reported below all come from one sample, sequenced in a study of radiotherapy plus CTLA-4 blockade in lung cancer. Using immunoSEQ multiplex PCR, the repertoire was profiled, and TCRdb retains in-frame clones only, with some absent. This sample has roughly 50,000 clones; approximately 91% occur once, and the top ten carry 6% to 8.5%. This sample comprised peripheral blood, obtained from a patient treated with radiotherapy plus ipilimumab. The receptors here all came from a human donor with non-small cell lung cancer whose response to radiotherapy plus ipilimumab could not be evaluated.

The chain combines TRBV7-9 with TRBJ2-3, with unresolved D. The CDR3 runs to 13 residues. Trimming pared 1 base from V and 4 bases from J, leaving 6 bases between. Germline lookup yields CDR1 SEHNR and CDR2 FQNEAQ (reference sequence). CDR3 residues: CASSLGTADTQYF. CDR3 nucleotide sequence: TGTGCCAGCAGCTTAGGTACGGCAGATACGCAGTATTTT.

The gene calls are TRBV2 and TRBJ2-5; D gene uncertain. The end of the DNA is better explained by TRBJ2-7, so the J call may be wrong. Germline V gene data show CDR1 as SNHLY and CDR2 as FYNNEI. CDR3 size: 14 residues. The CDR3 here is CASSEGPSTYEQYF. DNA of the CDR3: TGTGCCAGCAGTGAAGGCCCGTCAACCTACGAGCAGTACTTC.